This TCR beta chain was retrieved from a study of CD8 T cells in ankylosing spondylitis. Quantitative 5'-RACE with molecular barcodes produced the TCR beta libraries. One entry per CDR3 protein, called by TCRdb with MiXCR from the 5' RACE reads. In the table there are around 100,000 distinct CDR3 sequences, under 30% of which are singletons. V shed 11 bases, J shed 4 bases, and the junction held 10 bases outside the gene matches. Germline CDR1 and CDR2: SEHNR and FQNEAQ (reference sequence). This CDR3 contains 13 residues. Sequencing used synovial fluid, either unsorted or a sorted T cell fraction (not recorded which). The chain has TRBV7-9 and TRBJ2-7; 8 positions match TRBD2. The receptor's source is a male donor with ankylosing spondylitis. The CDR3 DNA follows: TGTGCCGGCGGGGTAGCGGGAACGTACGAGCAGTACTTC. As protein: CAGGVAGTYEQYF.